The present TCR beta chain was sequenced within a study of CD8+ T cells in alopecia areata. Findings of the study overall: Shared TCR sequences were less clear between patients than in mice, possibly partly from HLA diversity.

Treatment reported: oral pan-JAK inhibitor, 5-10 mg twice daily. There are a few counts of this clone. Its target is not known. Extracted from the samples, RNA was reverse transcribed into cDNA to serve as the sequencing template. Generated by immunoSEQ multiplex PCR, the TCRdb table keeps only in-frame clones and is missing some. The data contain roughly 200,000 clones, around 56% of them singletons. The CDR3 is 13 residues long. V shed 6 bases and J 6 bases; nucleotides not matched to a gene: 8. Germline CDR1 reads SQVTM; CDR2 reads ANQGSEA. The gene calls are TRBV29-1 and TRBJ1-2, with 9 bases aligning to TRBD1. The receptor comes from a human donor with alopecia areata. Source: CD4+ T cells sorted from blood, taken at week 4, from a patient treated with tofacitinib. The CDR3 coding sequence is TGCAGCGTCGCAGACCGGACAGGGGATGGCTACACCTTC. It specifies CSVADRTGDGYTF. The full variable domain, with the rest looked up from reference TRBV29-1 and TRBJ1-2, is SAVISQKPSRDICQRGTSLTIQCQVDSQVTMMFWYRQQPGQSLTLIATANQGSEATYESGFVIDKFPISRPNLTFSTLTVSNMSPEDSSIYLCSVADRTGDGYTFGSGTRLTVV.